The entry below describes one T cell receptor beta chain. This record belongs to a study of T-cell memory formation after mild COVID-19. One entry per CDR3 protein results from TCRdb running MiXCR on the 5' RACE reads. The sample carries around 530,000 distinct CDR3 sequences, about 20% recorded once. The TCR was taken from an adult woman who had mild COVID-19 (a few samples of this study predate the infection). Cell type and time point are not known. Material for sequencing was PBMCs or a T cell subset sorted from them (not recorded which).

The CDR3 protein is CASTEPRISLAGVFGELFF. The CDR3 DNA sequence: TGTGCCAGCACTGAACCCAGGATATCCCTAGCGGGGGTTTTCGGGGAGCTGTTTTTT. The chain recombines TRBV6-2 or TRBV6-3 with TRBJ2-2, with 10 bases that match TRBD2. With 7 bases clipped from V and 7 bases from J, the junction kept 21 bases outside the gene matches. CDR3 length: 19 residues. Germline lookup yields CDR1 MNHEY and CDR2 SVGEGT.